A single sample gave rise to the 11 T cell receptor beta chains below, sequenced in a study of Ad26.COV2.S vaccination and SARS-CoV-2 variants. Clones were sequenced by immunoSEQ multiplex PCR, and TCRdb holds only the in-frame ones, with some missing. The top ten clones hold less than 4.5% of a sample with 400,000 to 450,000 clones, about 90% of them seen once. Treatment noted: around 19 received Ad26.COV2.S at low or high dose, single or two shots; several received placebo; per-sample allocation not given. The samples were gathered on day 63 after the first injection of vaccine or placebo. The sample in question was peripheral blood, obtained in a trial of Ad26.COV2.S vaccine versus placebo. The receptors stem from a person aged 18-60 years who received the Ad26.COV2.S COVID-19 vaccine or a placebo.

The chain couples TRBV7-2 to TRBJ2-7, with D possibly TRBD2 on 6 matching bases. V shed 5 bases and J shed 2 bases, with 13 bases lying between them. The CDR3 extends over 14 amino acids. The V gene's germline CDR1 is SGHTA and CDR2 FQGNSA. The CDR3 nucleotides read TGTGCCAGCAGCCCTCGGGAGCAAGCCTACGAGCAGTACTTC. It specifies CASSPREQAYEQYF.

This chain uses TRBV29-1 with TRBJ2-3; no reliable D call. Trimming shortened V by 6 bases and J by 0 bases, and 10 bases separated the two germline ends. The V gene's germline CDR1 is SQVTM and CDR2 ANQGSEA. CDR3 length: 13 amino acids. CDR3 amino acids: CSVTVGSTDTQYF. CDR3 coding DNA: TGCAGCGTAACCGTGGGTAGCACAGATACGCAGTATTTT.

This chain uses TRBV18 with TRBJ2-5; D unclear. With 5 bases removed from V and 3 bases from J, the gap between germline ends came to 13 bases. The CDR3 length is 14 residues. The germline CDR1 and CDR2 sequences are KGHSH and LQKENI. Here the CDR3 reads CASSSSAEEETQYF. CDR3 bases: TGTGCCAGCTCAAGTTCGGCAGAAGAAGAGACCCAGTACTTC.

The rearrangement joins TRBV19 to TRBJ2-2; D is perhaps TRBD1 (5 bases). The V end was cut by 5 bases, the J end by 4 bases, with 23 bases between. Germline CDR1 reads LNHDA; CDR2 reads SQIVND (reference sequence). CDR3 size: 18 residues. CDR3 amino acids: CASSGLGLRGYGTGELFF. The CDR3 nucleotides are TGTGCCAGTAGTGGCCTTGGGTTAAGGGGTTATGGCACCGGGGAGCTGTTTTTT.

The rearrangement joins TRBV10-1 to TRBJ2-7, with D perhaps matching TRBD2 (6 bases). Trimming left V 5 bases short and J 3 bases short, with 14 bases between. The germline V gene has CDR1 WNHNN and CDR2 SYGVQD (reference sequence). The CDR3 runs to 14 residues. The CDR3 is CASSQAGSGYEQYF. CDR3 DNA sequence: TGCGCCAGCAGTCAAGCCGGGAGTGGCTACGAGCAGTACTTC.

This clone came up a few times. The chain couples TRBV5-1 to TRBJ2-7, with 7 bases identical to TRBD1. The CDR3 has 13 residues. The trim removed 5 bases at V and 4 bases at J, leaving 6 bases unmatched. The germline CDR1 and CDR2 sequences are SGHRS and YFSETQ. Written as DNA, the CDR3 is TGCGCCAGCAGTTGGACAGGTGGATACGAGCAGTACTTC. Translated: CASSWTGGYEQYF.

V is TRBV10-3 and J is TRBJ2-4, with 7 bases fitting TRBD1. The CDR3 totals 17 residues. Germline CDR1 is ENHRY and CDR2 is SYGVKD. Trimming removed 0 bases from V and 2 bases from J; junction bases left unmatched: 7. CDR3 region: CAISESLQGISKNIQYF. The CDR3 DNA is TGTGCCATCAGTGAGTCGCTACAGGGGATATCCAAAAACATTCAGTACTTC.

The genes are TRBV6-5 and TRBJ1-6; TRBD1 agrees at 9 bases. V lost 5 bases to trimming and J lost 9 bases; unmatched junction nucleotides: 8. Germline lookup yields CDR1 MNHEY and CDR2 SVGAGI. This CDR3 contains 15 residues. CDR3 coding DNA: TGTGCCAGCAGTAATTGGGACAGGGAGGCTTCACCCCTCCACTTT. Amino acids: CASSNWDREASPLHF.

The V call is TRBV3-1 (or the pseudogene TRBV3-2), the J call TRBJ2-1; D remains unclear. The V end lost 1 base, the J end lost 8 bases, and 6 bases lay between the germline ends. The CDR3 is 12 residues long. CDR1 LGHDT and CDR2 YNNKEL come from the germline V gene (reference sequence). CDR3 DNA sequence: TGTGCCAGCAGCCAAGTTCTCGATGAGCAGTTCTTC. Amino acids: CASSQVLDEQFF.

V usage is TRBV5-5 and J usage is TRBJ2-6, with D perhaps matching TRBD2 (5 bases). V lost 0 bases and J lost 15, with 10 bases in between. The V gene's germline CDR1 is SGHKS and CDR2 YYEKEE (reference sequence). The CDR3 runs 12 residues. The chain's CDR3 is CASSLVEEDLTF. The CDR3 nucleotides are TGTGCCAGCAGCTTGGTAGAGGAGGACCTGACTTTC. The full variable domain, completed using reference TRBV5-5 and TRBJ2-6, is DAGVTQSPTHLIKTRGQQVTLRCSPISGHKSVSWYQQVLGQGPQFIFQYYEKEERGRGNFPDRFSARQFPNYSSELNVNALLLGDSALYLCASSLVEEDLTFGAGSRLTVL.

The CDR3 loop is CASSFSSGRVVEQFF. The CDR3 DNA follows: TGTGCCAGCAGCTTCTCTAGCGGGAGGGTGGTTGAGCAGTTCTTC. The chain couples TRBV5-4 to TRBJ2-1, with 12 nucleotides matching TRBD2. There are 15 residues in the CDR3. Trimming cost V 2 bases and J 9 bases; bases outside gene matches: 6. Germline V gives CDR1 SGHNT, CDR2 YYREEE (reference sequence). The full variable domain, completed using reference TRBV5-4 and TRBJ2-1, is ETGVTQSPTHLIKTRGQQVTLRCSSQSGHNTVSWYQQALGQGPQFIFQYYREEENGRGNFPPRFSGLQFPNYSSELNVNALELDDSALYLCASSFSSGRVVEQFFGPGTRLTVL.